The clone carrying this TCR beta chain has only a few counts. What it binds is unknown. This sample was taken from a study of T cell responses to AZD1222 COVID-19 vaccine. Findings and limits, study-wide: The sample set comprised mostly white British donors with more females, and clonal diversity was possibly underestimated.

Method: immunoSEQ multiplex PCR; TCRdb's copy keeps in-frame clones and lacks some. The table lists 15,000 to 20,000 clones, about four fifths of them singletons. With 6 bases clipped from V and 3 bases from J, the junction kept 11 bases outside the gene matches. The CDR3 has 15 amino acids. From germline, CDR1 is MNHEY and CDR2 SVGAGI. The clonotype originates from an adult who received the AZD1222 COVID-19 vaccine. The J gene is TRBJ2-7, the V gene TRBV6-5; 7 bases map to TRBD1. Material: peripheral blood, obtained 28 days after the second AZD1222 dose. CDR3 amino acids: CASREGAQNDYEQYF. The CDR3 DNA sequence: TGTGCCAGCAGAGAGGGGGCGCAAAATGACTACGAGCAGTACTTC.